This entry concerns a single TCR beta chain. Its antigen remains undetermined. No per-base quality is available; no much larger clone lies one base away. One collaborating source in Seattle enrolled patients during active infection and followed them longitudinally through the course of disease. Each collaborating institution followed its own protocols to collect whole blood in K2EDTA tubes. For TCRbeta analysis, collaborator samples were shipped as frozen whole blood, as isolated PBMCs, or as DNA extracted from either sample type. The immunoSEQ Assay, a bias-controlled multiplex PCR, was used to amplify TCRbeta CDR3 regions from genomic DNA. On the authors' methods: The number of nucleated cells in each sample was estimated from the amplification of reference gene primers within the assay. To quantify the absolute abundance of each unique TCRbeta CDR3 rearrangement, sequence reads were collapsed and filtered. For each sample, productive Simpson clonality was calculated by taking the square root of Simpson's diversity index across productive rearrangements. In its TCRdb copy, this immuneACCESS table keeps in-frame sequences only and misses some clones. Where compared with another copy, unresolved V genes explain less than half of these, and the others have no known cause. V and J calls and clone size are copied from that table; D and trimming were computed from the DNA. Recorded for this sample are tens of thousands of clones; 72% of them occurred a single time. Around 4.4% of the sample lies in the top ten.

The sample comes from a study of blood T cell repertoires in COVID-19 (TCRdb year 2020). Background for the entire study: The collaborator samples originated in the United States, Italy and Spain and spanned the acute and convalescent phases of COVID-19. The prospective study material was composed of cDNA or gDNA derived from T cells, B-cell-depleted T cells, or PBMCs. Where available, HLA class I and class II types were taken from metadata supplied by the sample provider and were not determined by assay-based typing. The dataset comprised deeply sampled blood TCRbeta repertoires from subjects exposed to, actively infected with, or recovered from COVID-19. Samples came from the ongoing ImmuneRACE study (first 160 participants) plus 1,254 subjects from 6 global collaborators. Nearly every sample came with metadata listing a de-identified subject ID, COVID-19 status, age in years and sex. The repertoires were released in a freely available public database intended as a resource for research on the immune response to SARS-CoV-2.

The CDR3 has 14 amino acids, counting the end cysteine and phenylalanine. The kept DNA is CDR3 alone, 42 bases in frame from the first base. The germline V gene provides CDR1 SGDLS and CDR2 YYNGEE. The germline ends are 13 bases apart after V is trimmed by 0 bases and J by 7 bases. General study outcomes and caveats: Clinical and demographic metadata were provided uncurated, with the amount varying by source and participant.

The chain is encoded by TRBV9 joined to TRBJ2-5; TRBD2 is a weak D gene call, 6 bases matching. The sequenced material came from peripheral blood. The receptor's source is a woman aged 70-85 years with COVID-19, enrolled during active disease. The CDR3 in this case is CASSVDPRRATQYF. The sequenced DNA: TGTGCCAGCAGCGTAGATCCCCGGAGGGCGACCCAGTACTTC. When the CDR3 is completed using the reference TRBV9 and TRBJ2-5 genes on either side, the full variable domain is DSGVTQTPKHLITATGQRVTLRCSPRSGDLSVYWYQQSLDQGLQFLIQYYNGEERAKGNILERFSAQQFPDLHSELNLSSLELGDSALYFCASSVDPRRATQYFGPGTRLLVL.